The 9 T cell receptor beta chains presented below share a single source sample, sequenced in a study of spatial heterogeneity in lung cancer. Time point given: sample taken at primary tumor resection. TCRdb used MiXCR to reprocess the 5' RACE reads, holding one entry per CDR3 protein. Of about 44,000 distinct CDR3 sequences listed, roughly 13% are singletons. The sequenced sample was PBMCs, obtained at surgery. All receptors derive from a male donor with early-stage non-small cell lung cancer.

This clonotype was counted a few times. V gene TRBV7-9 combines with J gene TRBJ1-1; D perhaps matches TRBD1 (5 bases). Germline CDR1 SEHNR, CDR2 FQNEAQ (reference sequence). The CDR3 runs 13 residues. The V end was cut by 5 bases, the J end by 8 bases, with 15 bases between. CDR3: CASSTGDGKEAFF. The CDR3 DNA follows: TGTGCCAGCAGCACTGGGGACGGAAAAGAAGCTTTCTTT.

In its sample, this clonotype was seen many times. This chain connects TRBV11-2 to TRBJ1-5; no clear D gene. Germline V gives CDR1 SGHAT, CDR2 FQNNGV. The CDR3 sequence is 11 residues long. Between the trimmed V and J ends, which lost 5 bases and 4 bases, there was a span of 3 bases. DNA for the CDR3: TGTGCCAGCAGCCAAAATCAGCCCCAGCATTTT. It is translated as CASSQNQPQHF.

The chain links TRBV20-1 to TRBJ2-1; no firm D call. The CDR3 loop spans 15 amino acids. In germline, CDR1 is DFQATT, CDR2 SNEGSKA (reference sequence). V was clipped by 3 bases and J by 0 bases, with 12 bases between them. The chain's CDR3 is CSARAKGSSYNEQFF. CDR3 nucleotides: TGCAGTGCTAGGGCCAAGGGAAGCTCCTACAATGAGCAGTTCTTC.

The V and J genes are TRBV7-9 and TRBJ1-6, with 10 bases aligning to TRBD1. This CDR3 is built from 15 residues. The germline CDR1 and CDR2 sequences are SEHNR and FQNEAQ (reference sequence). V was clipped by 2 bases and J by 10 bases; unmatched bases: 5. For the CDR3, the DNA is TGTGCCAGCAGCTTACTGACAGGGGGCAACTCACCCCTCCACTTT. This translates into CASSLLTGGNSPLHF.

The rearrangement links TRBV2 to TRBJ1-1, with 7 bases fitting TRBD1. J gave up 1 base and V 7 bases, and 12 bases lay outside the gene matches. Germline CDR1 and CDR2: SNHLY and FYNNEI. The CDR3 runs 16 residues. The CDR3 DNA follows: TGTGCCAGCACCCTCGGGACAGCCGGACCGAACACTGAAGCTTTCTTT. It yields the protein CASTLGTAGPNTEAFF.

This clonotype has a handful of counts. This chain joins TRBV4-1 and TRBJ1-4; D is perhaps TRBD1 (5 bases). V was shortened by 0 bases and J by 8 bases, with 13 bases between the two germline ends. In germline, CDR1 is MGHRA, CDR2 YSYEKL. The CDR3 spans 15 residues. The CDR3 is CASSQDEVRTEKLFF. The CDR3 DNA follows: TGCGCCAGCAGCCAAGATGAGGTGCGGACAGAAAAACTGTTTTTT.

This clonotype was counted many times. The rearrangement uses TRBV7-6 and TRBJ2-5; 7 bases fit TRBD2. Trimming removed 5 bases from V and 5 bases from J; junction bases left unmatched: 8. The length of the CDR3 is 14 residues. Germline V lookup: CDR1 SGHVS, CDR2 FNYEAQ. The CDR3: CASSPRGRVETQYF. The CDR3 DNA reads TGTGCCAGCAGCCCCCGTGGGAGGGTTGAGACCCAGTACTTC.

In this sample, this clonotype turned up many times. The CDR3 is CATSDSVTNTGELFF. Here the CDR3 DNA reads TGTGCCACCAGTGATTCGGTGACGAACACCGGGGAGCTGTTTTTT. J is TRBJ2-2 and V is TRBV24-1, with D unresolved. The CDR3 is made up of 15 amino acids. The germline V gene has CDR1 KGHDR and CDR2 SFDVKD. Trimming took off 2 bases at V and 0 bases at J, with 6 bases between the two ends.

This clonotype has ten or more counts. This chain connects TRBV7-3 to TRBJ2-1; the D gene is possibly TRBD1 (5 bases). Trimming stripped 5 bases from V and 0 bases from J, with 11 bases between. The CDR3 totals 15 residues. Germline V lookup: CDR1 SGHTA, CDR2 FQGTGA. The CDR3 coding sequence is TGTGCCAGCAGCCCGACAGCGAGCTCCTACAATGAGCAGTTCTTC. Its protein is CASSPTASSYNEQFF. Full variable domain (outside the CDR3, taken from reference TRBV7-3 and TRBJ2-1): GAGVSQTPSNKVTEKGKYVELRCDPISGHTALYWYRQSLGQGPEFLIYFQGTGAADDSGLPNDRFFAVRPEGSVSTLKIQRTERGDSAVYLCASSPTASSYNEQFFGPGTRLTVL.